This TCR beta chain was sequenced during a study of CD8+ T cells in alopecia areata. Study background: Those patients who were treated received oral tofacitinib, which was given at 5 to 10 mg twice daily for moderate-to-severe alopecia areata. Findings and limits, study-wide: When scalp samples are sequenced, resident alphabeta T cells of normal skin are also captured. With patients, TCR sharing proved less clear than in mice, a difference possibly related to HLA. Lesional scalp exceeded normal scalp in clonality, especially in alopecia totalis/universalis.

This CDR3 is built from 15 residues. The V segment lost 5 bases and the J segment 5 bases; nucleotides outside the gene matches: 10. Germline CDR1 SGHAT, CDR2 FQNNGV. This clone came up a few times. Its antigen remains unidentified. Sequencing relied on a cDNA template that was reverse transcribed from extracted RNA. The method was immunoSEQ multiplex PCR; TCRdb's version includes in-frame clones alone and lacks a portion of them. The top ten hold more than 0.95% of the sample, which has roughly 250,000 clones, roughly two thirds seen once. This sequence originates from a human donor with alopecia areata. The rearrangement uses TRBV11-2 and TRBJ2-5, with 8 bases that match TRBD1. Sequencing used CD4+ T cells sorted from blood, obtained at week 0. The CDR3 DNA sequence: TGTGCCAGCAGCCAAGCGCAGGGGGCTGGGGAGACCCAGTACTTC. As protein: CASSQAQGAGETQYF.